This entry lists 5 T cell receptor beta chains sequenced from one sample in a study of radiotherapy plus CTLA-4 blockade in lung cancer (dated by TCRdb to the late 2010s). Libraries were constructed by the immunoSEQ multiplex PCR assay. This immuneACCESS table, as held by TCRdb, lists in-frame sequences with V and J called but not all clones. Of the missing ones, under half trace to an unresolved V gene in checked studies; the others have no known cause. This sample has 90,000 to 100,000 clones in its table, and about four fifths of those were observed once. Around 2.7% of the sample is held by the ten biggest clonotypes. Sequencing was performed on peripheral blood, taken from a patient treated with radiotherapy plus ipilimumab. Every receptor here comes from a human donor with non-small cell lung cancer who had a partial response to radiotherapy plus ipilimumab. Some clones in this sample may be carry-over from other donors' samples.

The genes are TRBV19 and TRBJ1-1; D might be TRBD1 (6 bases). Germline values: CDR1 LNHDA, CDR2 SQIVND (reference sequence). The CDR3 loop spans 14 amino acids. With 4 bases removed from V and 4 bases from J, the gap between germline ends came to 13 bases. For the CDR3, the DNA is TGTGCCAGTAGTACCCCGGGGGGCAGCACTGAAGCTTTCTTT. Encoded protein: CASSTPGGSTEAFF.

V is TRBV19 and J is TRBJ1-2; D ambiguous. The CDR3 covers 13 residues. The germline V gene encodes CDR1 LNHDA and CDR2 SQIVND (reference sequence). The V gene lost 3 bases and the J gene lost 4 bases, with 9 bases spanning the gap. The CDR3 DNA sequence: TGTGCCAGTAGTATTCGGGTTGGCTATGGCTACACCTTC. Its protein is CASSIRVGYGYTF.

The V and J genes are TRBV5-6 and TRBJ2-3, with TRBD1 matching 8 bases. J gave up 3 bases and V 4 bases, and 10 bases lay outside the gene matches. CDR3 length equals 16 residues. In germline, CDR1 is SGHDT, CDR2 YYEEEE. The CDR3 coding sequence is TGTGCCAGCAGCCTTCCAGGGGGCGGGTGGACAGATACGCAGTATTTT. It translates to CASSLPGGGWTDTQYF.

This clone was found a few times. V is TRBV7-9 and J is TRBJ1-5; D is possibly TRBD1 (6 bases). Germline CDR1 and CDR2: SEHNR and FQNEAQ (reference sequence). V lost 1 base to trimming and J lost 5 bases, with 6 bases between them. The length of the CDR3 is 13 residues. The CDR3 region is CASSLEGDQPQHF. CDR3 DNA sequence: TGTGCCAGCAGCTTAGAGGGGGATCAGCCCCAGCATTTT. The variable domain in full, with the rest retrieved from reference TRBV7-9 and TRBJ1-5, is DTGVSQNPRHKITKRGQNVTFRCDPISEHNRLYWYRQTLGQGPEFLTYFQNEAQLEKSRLLSDRFSAERPKGSFSTLEIQRTEQGDSAMYLCASSLEGDQPQHFGDGTRLSIL.

This chain links TRBV15 with TRBJ2-1; 7 bases fit TRBD1. The CDR3 spans 16 residues. The germline gives CDR1 LNHNV, CDR2 YYDKDF (reference sequence). The V gene end was trimmed by 2 bases and the J gene end by 10 bases; junction bases not matched to a gene: 14. The CDR3 region has the DNA TGTGCCACCAGCAGACTAAGGACAGGAGGAGGCGACGAGCAGTTCTTC. Its translation is CATSRLRTGGGDEQFF.